This T cell receptor (beta chain) is drawn from a study of T cells in narcolepsy. Study-level information: Donors had narcolepsy type 1 or type 2, or were healthy controls. Study observations and caveats: Same-patient CSF and blood CD4+ T cell clonotypes included HCRT-specific and TRIB2-specific autoreactive ones.

This clone occurred a few times. The antigen remains undetermined. Assay: immunoSEQ multiplex PCR; the TCRdb copy retains only in-frame clones and omits some. The table has approximately 30,000 clones, approximately 80% seen once; the top ten hold around 3%. This TCR came from a human donor with narcolepsy. The sample consisted of CD45RA- memory CD4+ T cells from PBMCs.

The CDR3 DNA sequence: TGTGCCAGCAGCAAAGCCTGGGGCACTAATGAAAAACTGTTTTTT. Encoded protein: CASSKAWGTNEKLFF. V and J are TRBV21-1 and TRBJ1-4; the listed D gene, TRBD1, was not tested against the DNA. TRBV21-1 is labeled a pseudogene. The CDR3 spans 15 residues.